The clone carrying this T cell receptor (beta chain) was seen once. Its antigen is unknown. This sample was included in a study of shared clonotypes between healthy human individuals. The repertoire was sequenced with immunoSEQ multiplex PCR; TCRdb's copy has only in-frame clones and lacks some. The sample records hundreds of thousands of clones, roughly 96% being singletons. CD8 cells regarded as naive lacked CD45RO, were positively chosen for CCR7, and omitted terminally differentiated effector memory CD45RA+ cells. Notes on the study in general: Naive subsets typically showed greater estimated richness than memory subsets.

Material: naive CD8+ T cells sorted from blood. The receptor was derived from a man aged 30 to 39 in good health.

The CDR3 sequence is CASSLLRAGISYNEQFF. In nucleotides, the CDR3 is TGTGCCAGTAGTCTTCTACGGGCAGGTATAAGTTACAATGAGCAGTTCTTC. V and J are TRBV19 and TRBJ2-1; no reliable D call. The CDR3 has 17 residues. V lost 5 bases, J lost 4 bases, and 21 bases lay in between. Germline V gene sequence: CDR1 LNHDA, CDR2 SQIVND (reference sequence).